The 19 T cell receptor beta chains below were found in one sample sequenced in a study of shared clonotypes between healthy human individuals. TCRdb's table, derived via immunoSEQ multiplex PCR, lists solely in-frame clones and lacks some. The repertoire has hundreds of thousands of clones, about 95% of them found once; the top ten carry about 0.11%. Terminally differentiated effector memory CD45RA+ cells were excluded from the naive CD8 cells, which were CD45RO-negative and positively selected for CCR7. Sequencing was done on a sample of naive CD8+ T cells sorted from blood. These receptors originate from a woman in her twenties or thirties in good health.

V usage is TRBV28 and J usage is TRBJ2-3, with D possibly being TRBD2 (6 bases). Germline values: CDR1 MDHEN, CDR2 SYDVKM. Trimming took 0 bases from V and 2 from J, leaving 12 bases between them. This CDR3 is built from 16 residues. CDR3 bases: TGTGCCAGCAGTTTATGGGAGGGGCGTAACACAGATACGCAGTATTTT. Amino acid sequence: CASSLWEGRNTDTQYF.

This chain joins TRBV27 and TRBJ2-7, with D perhaps being TRBD1 or TRBD2 (5 bases each). V gave up 6 bases and J gave up 7 bases, with 13 bases separating them. Germline V CDR1 and CDR2: MNHEY, SMNVEV (reference sequence). This CDR3 has 12 residues. CDR3 in DNA: TGTGCCAGCAGCACCGGGGCTCGGGAGCAGTACTTC. Protein product: CASSTGAREQYF.

This chain joins TRBV6-1 and TRBJ1-1; 7 positions match TRBD1. The CDR3 runs to 12 residues. The germline V gene has CDR1 MNHNS and CDR2 SASEGT. Trimming took 5 bases from V and 6 from J; bases not matched to a gene: 3. CDR3 in amino acids: CASSRQGPEAFF. CDR3 coding DNA: TGTGCCAGCAGTCGACAGGGCCCTGAAGCTTTCTTT.

The rearrangement uses TRBV28 and TRBJ1-5; 9 nucleotides line up with TRBD1. Per the germline V gene, CDR1 is MDHEN and CDR2 is SYDVKM. The CDR3 is 17 residues long. Unmatched junction bases numbered 11, after V lost 3 bases and J lost 5 bases. Here the CDR3 DNA reads TGTGCCAGCAGTTTCAATGCCCGGGACAGGGTGCATCAGCCCCAGCATTTT. Translating gives CASSFNARDRVHQPQHF.

This clone was observed once. CDR3 in amino acids: CASSQKVDTQYF. The CDR3 nucleotides are TGTGCCAGCAGCCAAAAGGTAGATACGCAGTATTTT. V usage is TRBV28 and J usage is TRBJ2-3; D unclear. The CDR3 is 12 residues long. V lost 6 bases and J 5 bases, leaving 9 bases between the germline ends. Looked up from germline, CDR1 is MDHEN and CDR2 is SYDVKM.

This clone was observed a handful of times. The chain is built from TRBV2 and TRBJ1-5; D not certain. The length of the CDR3 is 15 residues. V lost 7 bases and J lost 1, with 14 bases in between. The germline V gene encodes CDR1 SNHLY and CDR2 FYNNEI. DNA of the CDR3: TGTGCCAGCAAGGTGGGCGGAGGCAGCAATCAGCCCCAGCATTTT. The encoded protein is CASKVGGGSNQPQHF.

V usage is TRBV5-6 and J usage is TRBJ1-5; D ambiguous. Germline lookup yields CDR1 SGHDT and CDR2 YYEEEE. Between the trimmed V and J ends, which lost 1 base and 6 bases, there was a span of 5 bases. The CDR3 loop spans 12 amino acids. Here the CDR3 reads CASSLMGQPQHF. Here the CDR3 DNA reads TGTGCCAGCAGCTTGATGGGTCAGCCCCAGCATTTT.

This clone was observed a single time. This sequence joins TRBV11-1 and TRBJ1-1; no firm D call. Trimming removed 4 bases from V and 0 bases from J, with 15 bases in between. The CDR3 runs 16 residues. From germline, CDR1 is SGHAT and CDR2 FQDESV (reference sequence). The chain's CDR3 is CASSYGGGALNTEAFF. The CDR3 DNA reads TGTGCCAGCAGCTACGGCGGAGGCGCCTTGAACACTGAAGCTTTCTTT. Filled out from reference TRBV11-1 and TRBJ1-1, the complete variable domain reads EAEVAQSPRYKITEKSQAVAFWCDPISGHATLYWYRQILGQGPELLVQFQDESVVDDSQLPKDRFSAERLKGVDSTLKIQPAELGDSAMYLCASSYGGGALNTEAFFGQGTRLTVV.

The chain recombines TRBV9 with TRBJ2-7, with D hard to call. CDR3 length equals 14 residues. The germline V and J ends were trimmed by 5 bases and 3 bases, with 15 bases remaining between them. Germline CDR1 SGDLS, CDR2 YYNGEE. As DNA, the CDR3 is TGTGCCAGCAGTTCGAACGACATATTCTACGAGCAGTACTTC. Translation gives CASSSNDIFYEQYF. The full variable domain, completed using reference TRBV9 and TRBJ2-7, is DSGVTQTPKHLITATGQRVTLRCSPRSGDLSVYWYQQSLDQGLQFLIQYYNGEERAKGNILERFSAQQFPDLHSELNLSSLELGDSALYFCASSSNDIFYEQYFGPGTRLTVT.

The rearrangement links TRBV27 to TRBJ2-6; TRBD2 matches at 7 bases. The CDR3 sequence is 18 residues long. Losses at the gene ends were 7 bases for V and 1 base for J; bases not matched to a gene: 13. Germline CDR1 is MNHEY and CDR2 is SMNVEV (reference sequence). The CDR3: CASKKVAGPLSGANVLTF. The CDR3 DNA follows: TGTGCCAGCAAGAAAGTAGCGGGCCCACTTTCTGGGGCCAACGTCCTGACTTTC.

V usage is TRBV28 and J usage is TRBJ2-1; 7 bases map to TRBD2. Looked up from germline, CDR1 is MDHEN and CDR2 is SYDVKM. Losses at the gene ends were 5 bases for V and 8 bases for J; bases not matched to a gene: 6. The CDR3 is 13 residues long. CDR3 residues: CASSLAGVHEQFF. As DNA, the CDR3 is TGTGCCAGCAGTCTGGCGGGAGTTCATGAGCAGTTCTTC.

This chain connects TRBV2 to TRBJ2-1; 10 bases match TRBD2. V gave up 5 bases and J gave up 12 bases; unmatched junction bases: 7. Germline V gene lookup returns CDR1 SNHLY and CDR2 FYNNEI. The CDR3 consists of 13 residues. In DNA form, the CDR3 reads TGTGCCAGCAGTAGCGGGAGGGCCGTTGGGCAGTTCTTC. Protein product: CASSSGRAVGQFF.

The rearrangement uses TRBV29-1 and TRBJ1-1; no definite D call. V lost 4 bases and J lost 1, with 7 bases in between. Germline-derived CDR1 and CDR2 are SQVTM and ANQGSEA. The CDR3 has 12 residues. DNA of the CDR3: TGCAGCGTTGCCACGGGGAACACTGAAGCTTTCTTT. Translating gives CSVATGNTEAFF.

The rearrangement uses TRBV30 and TRBJ1-6; perhaps TRBD1 as D (5 bases). Germline assignment: CDR1 GTSNPN and CDR2 SVGIG (reference sequence). The CDR3 length is 15 residues. With 1 base removed from V and 5 bases from J, the gap between germline ends came to 12 bases. Written as DNA, the CDR3 is TGTGCCTGGAGTGCAGGGTATGGCGATAATTCACCCCTCCACTTT. This encodes CAWSAGYGDNSPLHF.

The chain couples TRBV18 to TRBJ2-7; D is ambiguous. The CDR3 is 13 residues long. Trimming took off 2 bases at V and 4 bases at J, with 9 bases between the two ends. Germline CDR1 and CDR2: KGHSH and LQKENI. The CDR3 DNA is TGTGCCAGCTCACCAGGGCGAGTTTACGAGCAGTACTTC. Translation gives CASSPGRVYEQYF.

V and J are TRBV10-2 and TRBJ1-5; D ambiguous. Germline CDR1 is WSHSY and CDR2 is SAAADI. This CDR3 comprises 15 residues. The V end lost 3 bases, the J end lost 2 bases, and 11 bases lay between the germline ends. CDR3 region: CASSDSVLGNQPQHF. The CDR3 nucleotides are TGCGCCAGCAGTGATTCGGTGTTAGGCAATCAGCCCCAGCATTTT.

As to this clone: This CDR3 is also generated by other DNA sequences in the sample. V usage is TRBV5-6 and J usage is TRBJ2-1; 11 nucleotides align to TRBD1. The length of the CDR3 is 15 residues. The germline V gene encodes CDR1 SGHDT and CDR2 YYEEEE. V was clipped by 4 bases and J by 7 bases; unmatched bases: 7. The CDR3 here is CASSPGTGGINEQFF. The CDR3 DNA follows: TGTGCCAGCAGCCCCGGGACAGGGGGTATTAATGAGCAGTTCTTC. Full variable domain (outside the CDR3, taken from reference TRBV5-6 and TRBJ2-1): DAGVTQSPTHLIKTRGQQVTLRCSPKSGHDTVSWYQQALGQGPQFIFQYYEEEERQRGNFPDRFSGHQFPNYSSELNVNALLLGDSALYLCASSPGTGGINEQFFGPGTRLTVL.

The chain employs TRBV28 and TRBJ2-1; 7 bases are a match to TRBD2. Trimming took 7 bases from V and 8 from J; bases not matched to a gene: 8. The CDR3 spans 13 residues. Germline V CDR1 and CDR2: MDHEN, SYDVKM. CDR3 sequence reads: CASKGLAVHEQFF. The CDR3 region has the DNA TGTGCCAGCAAGGGGCTAGCGGTACATGAGCAGTTCTTC. Variable domain in full (rest from reference TRBV28 and TRBJ2-1): DVKVTQSSRYLVKRTGEKVFLECVQDMDHENMFWYRQDPGLGLRLIYFSYDVKMKEKGDIPEGYSVSREKKERFSLILESASTNQTSMYLCASKGLAVHEQFFGPGTRLTVL.

In DNA form, the CDR3 reads TGTGCCAGCAGCCATACTCGGTACACTGAAGCTTTCTTT. Its protein product is CASSHTRYTEAFF. This chain connects TRBV5-5 to TRBJ1-1; D gene ambiguous. In germline, CDR1 is SGHKS, CDR2 YYEKEE (reference sequence). The CDR3 loop spans 13 amino acids. V was cut by 4 bases and J by 3 bases, with 10 bases left in between.